This T cell receptor (beta chain) came from a study of T cell changes during pregnancy in multiple sclerosis. This CDR3 has 16 residues. Trimming cost V 0 bases and J 4 bases, with 14 bases left between them. The germline gives CDR1 SGHRS, CDR2 YFSETQ. The assay was immunoSEQ multiplex PCR, and TCRdb's table has in-frame clones only and misses some. The sample comprises about 110,000 clones, 85% to 95% of which are singletons, and 1.5% to 2% rests with the top ten. The sequencing here drew on peripheral blood, taken after pregnancy. The chain has TRBV5-1 and TRBJ2-1, with D tentatively TRBD2 (6 bases). This TCR derives from a female donor with multiple sclerosis, enrolled in a pregnancy study. The chain's CDR3 is CASSLDTGDGYNEQFF. In nucleotides, the CDR3 is TGCGCCAGCAGCTTGGATACGGGAGATGGATACAATGAGCAGTTCTTC.